These 14 T cell receptor beta chains came from one sample sequenced in a study of OX40 agonist ivuxolimab in advanced cancers. Clones were read by immunoSEQ multiplex PCR, and TCRdb kept only the in-frame ones, dropping some. Among 55,000 to 75,000 clones listed, approximately 90% were seen once. Sequences were derived from CD4+ or CD8+ T cells sorted from blood, sampled in a trial of the OX40 agonist ivuxolimab. All receptors derive from an adult with an advanced solid tumor such as melanoma, head and neck, liver or kidney cancer.

The V call is TRBV27, the J call TRBJ2-3; 8 positions agree with TRBD2. The CDR3 runs 17 residues. The germline V gene has CDR1 MNHEY and CDR2 SMNVEV (reference sequence). V dropped 0 bases and J dropped 2; count of bases not matched to a gene: 7. The CDR3 region has the DNA TGTGCCAGCAGTTTATCGCCGGGACTAGTCCTCACAGATACGCAGTATTTT. The encoded protein is CASSLSPGLVLTDTQYF.

CDR3 amino acids: CASSLHRGSGNEQFF. CDR3 coding DNA: TGTGCCAGCAGCTTACACAGGGGCAGTGGCAATGAGCAGTTCTTC. V and J are TRBV13 and TRBJ2-1; TRBD1 aligns across 7 bases. This CDR3 region has 15 residues. The germline V gene encodes CDR1 PRHDT and CDR2 FYEKMQ (reference sequence). J was trimmed by 6 bases and V by 2 bases; bases with no gene match: 7.

The rearrangement joins TRBV5-1 to TRBJ2-7, with D possibly matching TRBD1 (6 bases). The germline V gene has CDR1 SGHRS and CDR2 YFSETQ. The CDR3 runs to 14 residues. V was clipped by 4 bases and J by 2 bases, with 13 bases between them. CDR3 in DNA: TGCGCCAGCAGCCCTAGGGGGACAACCTACGAGCAGTACTTC. Translating gives CASSPRGTTYEQYF.

The chain has TRBV25-1 and TRBJ2-5; D is possibly TRBD1 or TRBD2 (5 bases each). The CDR3 is 16 residues long. The germline gives CDR1 MGHDK, CDR2 SYGVNS. Trimming pared 4 bases from V and 5 bases from J, leaving 20 bases between. CDR3 sequence (DNA): TGTGCCAGCAGTGGAGAGTGGGGCTACGGGGTCGAGACCCAGTACTTC. It encodes CASSGEWGYGVETQYF. Drawing the rest from reference TRBV25-1 and TRBJ2-5, the complete variable domain is EADIYQTPRYLVIGTGKKITLECSQTMGHDKMYWYQQDPGMELHLIHYSYGVNSTEKGDLSSESTVSRIRTEHFPLTLESARPSHTSQYLCASSGEWGYGVETQYFGPGTRLLVL.

The chain has TRBV6-6 and TRBJ2-2, with D uncertain. The CDR3 spans 13 residues. Germline CDR1 reads MNHNY; CDR2 reads SVGAGI (reference sequence). V lost 2 bases to trimming and J lost 4 bases, with 5 bases between them. The CDR3 sequence is CASSYGSTGELFF. The CDR3 DNA sequence: TGTGCCAGCAGTTACGGCAGCACCGGGGAGCTGTTTTTT.

The rearrangement joins TRBV6-1 to TRBJ2-7, with 14 bases aligning to TRBD2. The junction had 4 bases not matched to a gene; V was cut back by 0 bases and J by 3 bases. CDR1 is MNHNS, CDR2 SASEGT, per germline. The CDR3 covers 17 residues. The CDR3 DNA sequence: TGTGCCAGCAGTGAAGCTTCGGGACTAGCGGGAGACTACGAGCAGTACTTC. Its protein is CASSEASGLAGDYEQYF.

This sequence joins TRBV5-6 and TRBJ2-3, with D perhaps matching TRBD1 (5 bases). The CDR3 is 14 amino acids. CDR1 and CDR2 from the germline V gene are SGHDT and YYEEEE. V gave up 7 bases and J gave up 0 bases, with 12 bases separating them. The CDR3 reads CASGHRTSTDTQYF. DNA of the CDR3: TGTGCCAGCGGACACAGAACTAGCACAGATACGCAGTATTTT.

The CDR3 DNA sequence: TGTGCCAGCAGCTTAGAACTACCCAATGAGCAGTTCTTC. Translated: CASSLELPNEQFF. This chain links TRBV11-2 with TRBJ2-1; D not resolved. The V gene lost 0 bases and the J gene lost 6 bases, with 6 bases spanning the gap. CDR1 is SGHAT and CDR2 is FQNNGV in the germline V gene. The CDR3 runs to 13 residues.

The chain combines TRBV7-2 with TRBJ2-1; 9 bases are shared with TRBD2. J lost 6 bases, V lost 5 bases, and 11 bases had no gene match. The CDR3 is made up of 16 amino acids. The germline V gene encodes CDR1 SGHTA and CDR2 FQGNSA. The CDR3 spells CASSRWAGGPSNEQFF. The CDR3 DNA is TGTGCCAGCAGCCGATGGGCGGGAGGGCCAAGCAATGAGCAGTTCTTC.

This clone has just one count. The chain carries TRBV7-9 and TRBJ2-3; no reliable D call. Germline CDR1 SEHNR, CDR2 FQNEAQ (reference sequence). V was cut by 5 bases and J by 4 bases, with 10 bases left in between. The CDR3 has 13 residues. CDR3 protein: CASSPRAADTQYF. CDR3 DNA sequence: TGTGCCAGCAGCCCTAGGGCGGCAGATACGCAGTATTTT.

The chain is built from TRBV7-3 and TRBJ2-1; TRBD2 matches at 9 bases. The CDR3 extends over 17 amino acids. CDR1 and CDR2 from the germline V gene are SGHTA and FQGTGA. V dropped 2 bases and J dropped 3; count of bases not matched to a gene: 8. The CDR3 bases are TGTGCCAGCAGCTTATGGGGCCTAGCGGGGTTCTACAATGAGCAGTTCTTC. Residues: CASSLWGLAGFYNEQFF.

The chain carries TRBV6-5 and TRBJ1-1, with 7 nucleotides matching TRBD1. Looked up from germline, CDR1 is MNHEY and CDR2 is SVGAGI. The CDR3 spans 15 residues. J lost 1 base, V lost 0 bases, and 2 bases had no gene match. The CDR3 DNA is TGTGCCAGCAGTTACTCCAGGGGGGGGAACACTGAAGCTTTCTTT. Encoded protein: CASSYSRGGNTEAFF.

V and J are TRBV5-8 and TRBJ2-2; D may be TRBD1 or TRBD2 (6 bases each). Deletions cut 2 bases from V and 4 bases from J, with 15 bases between. There are 16 residues in the CDR3. Germline V gene lookup returns CDR1 SGHTS and CDR2 YDEGEE. The CDR3 loop is CASSLILGGGTGELFF. CDR3 nucleotide sequence: TGTGCCAGCAGCTTAATTTTAGGGGGAGGCACCGGGGAGCTGTTTTTT.

This chain uses TRBV5-1 with TRBJ2-2; D is unresolved. Trimming took off 2 bases at V and 8 bases at J, with 4 bases between the two ends. This CDR3 is 11 amino acids long. The V gene's germline CDR1 is SGHRS and CDR2 YFSETQ. CDR3 loop: CASSFIGELFF. Here the CDR3 DNA reads TGCGCCAGCAGCTTCATAGGGGAGCTGTTTTTT.